This is a list of T cell receptor beta chains from one sample in a study of neoadjuvant nivolumab and ipilimumab in lung cancer. The assay was immunoSEQ multiplex PCR, and TCRdb's table has in-frame clones only and misses some. Of tens of thousands of clones listed, roughly 84% are singletons. The sample here was peripheral blood, taken before neoadjuvant nivolumab, alone or with ipilimumab. These receptors were obtained from an adult with non-small cell lung cancer. The CDR3 runs from the conserved cysteine through the conserved F or W.

V gene	J gene	CDR3 protein
TRBV12-5	TRBJ2-6	CASGLPRYEGQGLASGANVLTF
TRBV7-9	TRBJ1-1	CASSLGARVGTEAFF
TRBV5-1	TRBJ2-1	CASSWTTGRNEQFF
TRBV5-1	TRBJ2-3	CASSLAGSTDTQYF
TRBV6-5	TRBJ2-7	CASTPDQGRVYEQYF
TRBV7-3	TRBJ2-3	CASSTQRGGTSGTDTQYF
TRBV7-2	TRBJ1-1	CASSQKRVTEAFF
TRBV28	TRBJ1-1	CASSRERRYAFF
TRBV29-1	TRBJ2-2	CSVRDRVTGELFF
TRBV7-9	TRBJ1-4	CASTPGGPSTNEKLFF
TRBV6-5	TRBJ2-1	CASGGSGVNEQFF
TRBV7-3	TRBJ2-5	CASSPHRDWETQYF
TRBV29-1	TRBJ2-1	CSVTGTPSYNEQFF
TRBV11-2	TRBJ1-5	CASSLDVGGVQPQHF
TRBV18	TRBJ2-5	CASSEVGPGNQETQYF
TRBV5-5	TRBJ1-1	CASSSSGGYRAFF
TRBV14	TRBJ2-3	CASSPLAGGLTQYF